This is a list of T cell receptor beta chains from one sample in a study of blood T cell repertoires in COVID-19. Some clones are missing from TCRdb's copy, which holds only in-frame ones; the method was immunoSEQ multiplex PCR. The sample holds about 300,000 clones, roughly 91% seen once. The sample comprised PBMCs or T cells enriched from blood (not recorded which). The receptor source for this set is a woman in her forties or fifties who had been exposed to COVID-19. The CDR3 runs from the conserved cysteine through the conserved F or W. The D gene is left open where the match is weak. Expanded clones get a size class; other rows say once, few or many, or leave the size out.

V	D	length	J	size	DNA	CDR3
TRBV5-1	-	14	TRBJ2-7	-	TGCGCCAGCAGCTTGGGAGGGGGCTCCTACGAGCAGTACTTC	CASSLGGGSYEQYF
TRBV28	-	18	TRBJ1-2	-	TGTGCCAGCAGTTTAAATTCAGGATACCCAAAAGCTAACTATGGCTACACCTTC	CASSLNSGYPKANYGYTF
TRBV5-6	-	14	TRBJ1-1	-	TGTGCCAGCAGCTTGGGGGCCATGAACACTGAAGCTTTCTTT	CASSLGAMNTEAFF
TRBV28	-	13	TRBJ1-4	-	TGTGCCAGCAGACAGGGTGGTGATGAAAAACTGTTTTTT	CASRQGGDEKLFF
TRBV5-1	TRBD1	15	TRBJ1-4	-	TGCGCCAGCAAGGGACAGGGGGAGCCCGGTGAAAAACTGTTTTTT	CASKGQGEPGEKLFF
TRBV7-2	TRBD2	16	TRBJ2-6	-	TGTGCCAGCAGCTTGGGAGGGGTGCCTGGGGCCAACGTCCTGACTTTC	CASSLGGVPGANVLTF
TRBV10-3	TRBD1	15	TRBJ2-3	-	TGTGCCATCAGTGACTCGGGACAGGGTACAGATACGCAGTATTTT	CAISDSGQGTDTQYF
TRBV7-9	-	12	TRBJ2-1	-	TGTGCCAGCAGCTCGAAATCGGGTGGGCAGTTCTTC	CASSSKSGGQFF
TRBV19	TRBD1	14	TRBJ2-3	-	TGTGCCAGTAGCCCCGGGACAGCGACAGATACGCAGTATTTT	CASSPGTATDTQYF
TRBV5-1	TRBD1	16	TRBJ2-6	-	TGCGCCAGCAGCCAGACAGGGGAATCTGGGGCCAACGTCCTGACTTTC	CASSQTGESGANVLTF
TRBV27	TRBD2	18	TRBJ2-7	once	TGTGCCAGCAGTCCAAGGGGGACTAGCGGGCCCCGCTCCTACGAGCAGTACTTC	CASSPRGTSGPRSYEQYF
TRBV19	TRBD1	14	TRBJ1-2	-	TGTGCCAGTAGTATCGGACAGGCTAACTATGGCTACACCTTC	CASSIGQANYGYTF
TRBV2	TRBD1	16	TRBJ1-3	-	TGTGCCAGCAGTAAAACGACAGGGTGGGACGGAAACACCATATATTTT	CASSKTTGWDGNTIYF
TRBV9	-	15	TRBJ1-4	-	TGTGCCAGCAGCGTAGGGGGGGCAACTAATGAAAAACTGTTTTTT	CASSVGGATNEKLFF
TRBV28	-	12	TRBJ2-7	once	TGTGCCAGCAGCTCCGACAATACTGGGCAGTACTTC	CASSSDNTGQYF
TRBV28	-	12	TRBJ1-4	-	TGTGCCAGCAGTTTTGAGGGGAGGAAACTGTTTTTT	CASSFEGRKLFF
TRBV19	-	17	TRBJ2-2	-	TGTGCCAGTAGTCAACCTCAGGGCGGGACCTGGTCCGGGGAGCTGTTTTTT	CASSQPQGGTWSGELFF
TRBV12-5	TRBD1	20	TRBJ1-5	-	TGTGCTAGTGGTATCCCTAGCCGGGACAGGGCTGTCTATAGCAATCAGCCCCAGCATTTT	CASGIPSRDRAVYSNQPQHF
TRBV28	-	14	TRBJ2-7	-	TGTGCCACCCTCCCACCAGGGGGGTCCTACGAGCAGTACTTC	CATLPPGGSYEQYF
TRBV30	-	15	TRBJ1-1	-	TGTGCCTGGAGTGTATACGGGGGAATGAACACTGAAGCTTTCTTT	CAWSVYGGMNTEAFF
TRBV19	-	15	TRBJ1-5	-	TGTGCCAGTAGTATTCTCTTCGAGGGCAATCAGCCCCAGCATTTT	CASSILFEGNQPQHF
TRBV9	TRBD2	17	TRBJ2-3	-	TGTGCCAGCAGCGTTAGGACTAGCGGGGGCCCGGGAGATACGCAGTATTTT	CASSVRTSGGPGDTQYF